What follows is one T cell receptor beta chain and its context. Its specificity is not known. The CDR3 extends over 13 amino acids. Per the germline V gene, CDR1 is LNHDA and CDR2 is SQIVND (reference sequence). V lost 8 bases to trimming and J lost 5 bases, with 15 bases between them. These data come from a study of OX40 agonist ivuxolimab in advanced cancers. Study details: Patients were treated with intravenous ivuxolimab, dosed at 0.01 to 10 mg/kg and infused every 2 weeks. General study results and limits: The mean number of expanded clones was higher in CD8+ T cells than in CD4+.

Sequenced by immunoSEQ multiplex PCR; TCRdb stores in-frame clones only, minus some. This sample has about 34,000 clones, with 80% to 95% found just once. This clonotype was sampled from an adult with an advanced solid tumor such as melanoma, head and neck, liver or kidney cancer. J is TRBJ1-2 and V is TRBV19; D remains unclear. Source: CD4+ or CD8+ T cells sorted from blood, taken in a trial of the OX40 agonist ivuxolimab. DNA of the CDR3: TGTGCCAGTCGGAGACCGACGACGTATGGCTACACCTTC. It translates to CASRRPTTYGYTF.